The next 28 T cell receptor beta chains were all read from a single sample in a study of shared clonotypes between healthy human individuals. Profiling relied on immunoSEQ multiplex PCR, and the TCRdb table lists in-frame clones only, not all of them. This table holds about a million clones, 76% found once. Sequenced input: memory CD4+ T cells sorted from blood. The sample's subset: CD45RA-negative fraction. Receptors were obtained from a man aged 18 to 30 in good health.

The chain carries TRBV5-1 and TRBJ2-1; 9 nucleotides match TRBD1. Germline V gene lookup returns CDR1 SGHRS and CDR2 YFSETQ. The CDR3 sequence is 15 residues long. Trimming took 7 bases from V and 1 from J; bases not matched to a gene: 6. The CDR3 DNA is TGCGCCAGCCGGGGACAGGGACCATCCTACAATGAGCAGTTCTTC. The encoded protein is CASRGQGPSYNEQFF.

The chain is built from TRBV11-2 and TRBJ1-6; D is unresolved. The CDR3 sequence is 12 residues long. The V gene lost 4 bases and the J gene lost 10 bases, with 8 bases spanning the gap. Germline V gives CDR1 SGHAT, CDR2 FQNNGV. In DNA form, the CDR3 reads TGTGCCAGCAGCTCCTCAAACTCACCCCTCCACTTT. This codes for CASSSSNSPLHF.

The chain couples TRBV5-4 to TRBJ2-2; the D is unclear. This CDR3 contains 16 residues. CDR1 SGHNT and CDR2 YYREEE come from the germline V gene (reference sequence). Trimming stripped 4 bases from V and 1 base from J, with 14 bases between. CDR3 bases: TGTGCCAGCAGCCCCCAGAGCCAGCGGAACACCGGGGAGCTGTTTTTT. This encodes CASSPQSQRNTGELFF.

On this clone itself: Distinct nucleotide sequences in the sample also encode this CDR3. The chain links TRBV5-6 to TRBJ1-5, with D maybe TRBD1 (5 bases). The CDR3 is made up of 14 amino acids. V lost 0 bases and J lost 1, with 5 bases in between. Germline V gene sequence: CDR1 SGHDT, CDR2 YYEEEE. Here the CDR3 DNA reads TGTGCCAGCAGCTTGGGGGGGAGCAATCAGCCCCAGCATTTT. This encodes CASSLGGSNQPQHF.

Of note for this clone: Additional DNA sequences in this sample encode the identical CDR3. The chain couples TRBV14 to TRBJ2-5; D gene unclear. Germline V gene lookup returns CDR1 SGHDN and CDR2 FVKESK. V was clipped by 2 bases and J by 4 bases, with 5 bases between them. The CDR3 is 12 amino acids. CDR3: CASSQFVETQYF. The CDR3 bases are TGTGCCAGCAGCCAATTTGTAGAGACCCAGTACTTC.

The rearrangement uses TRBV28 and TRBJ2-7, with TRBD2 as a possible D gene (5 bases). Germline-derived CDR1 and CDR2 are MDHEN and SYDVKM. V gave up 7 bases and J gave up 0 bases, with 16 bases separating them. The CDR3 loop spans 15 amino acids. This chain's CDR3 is CASTPPRALSYEQYF. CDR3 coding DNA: TGTGCCAGCACCCCGCCGAGGGCCCTCTCCTACGAGCAGTACTTC.

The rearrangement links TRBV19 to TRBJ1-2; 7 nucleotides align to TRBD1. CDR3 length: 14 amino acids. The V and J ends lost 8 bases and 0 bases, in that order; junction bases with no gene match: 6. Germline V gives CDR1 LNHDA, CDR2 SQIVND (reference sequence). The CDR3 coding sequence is TGTGCCAGTCAGGGGGACAGAGCTAACTATGGCTACACCTTC. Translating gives CASQGDRANYGYTF.

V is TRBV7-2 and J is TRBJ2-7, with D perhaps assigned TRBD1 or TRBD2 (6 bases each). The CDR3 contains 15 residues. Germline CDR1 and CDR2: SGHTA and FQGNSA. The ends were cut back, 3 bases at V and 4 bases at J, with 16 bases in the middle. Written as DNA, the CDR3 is TGTGCCAGCAGCTTCGGGACTGCCGGGACATACGAGCAGTACTTC. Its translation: CASSFGTAGTYEQYF.

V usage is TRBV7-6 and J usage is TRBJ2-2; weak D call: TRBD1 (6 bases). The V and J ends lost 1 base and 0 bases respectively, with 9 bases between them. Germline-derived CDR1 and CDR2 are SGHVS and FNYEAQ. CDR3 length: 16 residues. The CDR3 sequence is CASSLGWGPNTGELFF. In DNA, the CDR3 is TGTGCCAGCAGCTTAGGGTGGGGGCCGAACACCGGGGAGCTGTTTTTT. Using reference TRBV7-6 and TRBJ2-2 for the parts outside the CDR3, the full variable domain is GAGVSQSPRYKVTKRGQDVALRCDPISGHVSLYWYRQALGQGPEFLTYFNYEAQQDKSGLPNDRFSAERPEGSISTLTIQRTEQRDSAMYRCASSLGWGPNTGELFFGEGSRLTVL.

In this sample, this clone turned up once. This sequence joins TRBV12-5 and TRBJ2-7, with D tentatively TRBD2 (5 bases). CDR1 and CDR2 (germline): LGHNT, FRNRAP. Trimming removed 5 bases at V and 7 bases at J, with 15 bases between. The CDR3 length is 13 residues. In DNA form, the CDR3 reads TGTGCTAGTGGTATGGGAGCCGGCGGGGAGCAGTACTTC. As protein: CASGMGAGGEQYF.

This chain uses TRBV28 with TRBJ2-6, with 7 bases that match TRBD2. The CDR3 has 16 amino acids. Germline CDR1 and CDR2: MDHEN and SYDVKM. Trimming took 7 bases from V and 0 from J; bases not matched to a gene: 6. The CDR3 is CASTSRGDSGANVLTF. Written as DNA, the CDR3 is TGTGCCAGCACCTCCCGGGGGGACTCTGGGGCCAACGTCCTGACTTTC. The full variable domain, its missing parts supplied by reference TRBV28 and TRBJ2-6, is DVKVTQSSRYLVKRTGEKVFLECVQDMDHENMFWYRQDPGLGLRLIYFSYDVKMKEKGDIPEGYSVSREKKERFSLILESASTNQTSMYLCASTSRGDSGANVLTFGAGSRLTVL.

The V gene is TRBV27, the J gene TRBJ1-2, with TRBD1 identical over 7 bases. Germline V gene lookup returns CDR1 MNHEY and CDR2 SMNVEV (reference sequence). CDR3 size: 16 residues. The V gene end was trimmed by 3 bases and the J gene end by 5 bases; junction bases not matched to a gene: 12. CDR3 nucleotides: TGTGCCAGCAGTTTGGGGTGGGACAGCAATATATATGGCTACACCTTC. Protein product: CASSLGWDSNIYGYTF.

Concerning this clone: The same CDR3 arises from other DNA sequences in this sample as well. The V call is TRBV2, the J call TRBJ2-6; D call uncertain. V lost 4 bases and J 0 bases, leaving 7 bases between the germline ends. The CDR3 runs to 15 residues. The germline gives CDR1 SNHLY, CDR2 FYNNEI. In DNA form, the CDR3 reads TGTGCCAGCAGTGCCGGCAGCTCTGGGGCCAACGTCCTGACTTTC. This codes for CASSAGSSGANVLTF.

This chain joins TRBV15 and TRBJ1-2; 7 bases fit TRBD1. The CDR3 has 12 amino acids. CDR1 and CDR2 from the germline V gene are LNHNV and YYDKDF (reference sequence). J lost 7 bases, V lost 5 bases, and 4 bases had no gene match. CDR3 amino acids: CATSARTGGYTF. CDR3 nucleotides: TGTGCCACCAGCGCCCGGACAGGTGGCTACACCTTC.

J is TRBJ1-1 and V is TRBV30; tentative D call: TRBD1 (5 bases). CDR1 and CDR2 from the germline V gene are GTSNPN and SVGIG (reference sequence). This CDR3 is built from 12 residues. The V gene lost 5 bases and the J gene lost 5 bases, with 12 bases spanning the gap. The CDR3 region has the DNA TGTGCCTGGCGGGGGGTAAGGACTGAAGCTTTCTTT. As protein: CAWRGVRTEAFF.

The CDR3 here is CASSQTGVYGYTF. For the CDR3, the DNA is TGTGCCAGCAGCCAGACCGGGGTCTATGGCTACACCTTC. The chain couples TRBV14 to TRBJ1-2; D is ambiguous. There are 13 residues in the CDR3. Deletions cut 3 bases from V and 4 bases from J, with 9 bases between. Looked up from germline, CDR1 is SGHDN and CDR2 is FVKESK.

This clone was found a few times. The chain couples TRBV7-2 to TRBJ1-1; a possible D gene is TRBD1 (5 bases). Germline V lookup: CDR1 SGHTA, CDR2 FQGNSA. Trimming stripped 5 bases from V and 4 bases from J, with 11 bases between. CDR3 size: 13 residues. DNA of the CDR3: TGTGCCAGCAGCACAGGACGGATCACTGAAGCTTTCTTT. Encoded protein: CASSTGRITEAFF.

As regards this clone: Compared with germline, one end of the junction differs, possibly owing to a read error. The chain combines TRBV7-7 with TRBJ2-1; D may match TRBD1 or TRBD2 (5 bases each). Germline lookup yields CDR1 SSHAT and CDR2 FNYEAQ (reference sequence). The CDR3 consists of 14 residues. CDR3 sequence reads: CASSLEGDVDEQFF. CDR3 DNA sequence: TGTGCTAGCAGCTTAGAAGGGGACGTGGATGAGCAGTTCTTC.

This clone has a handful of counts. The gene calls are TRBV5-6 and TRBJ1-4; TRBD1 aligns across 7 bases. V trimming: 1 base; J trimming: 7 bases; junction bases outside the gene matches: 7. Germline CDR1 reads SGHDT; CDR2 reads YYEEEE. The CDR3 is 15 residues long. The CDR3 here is CASSLIGGGFEKLFF. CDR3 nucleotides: TGTGCCAGCAGCTTGATTGGAGGGGGCTTTGAAAAACTGTTTTTT.

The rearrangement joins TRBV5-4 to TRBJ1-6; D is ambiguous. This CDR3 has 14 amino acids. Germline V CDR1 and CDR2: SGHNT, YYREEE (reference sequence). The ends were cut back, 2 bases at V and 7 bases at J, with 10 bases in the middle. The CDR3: CASSFYSTNSPLHF. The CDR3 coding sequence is TGTGCCAGCAGCTTTTACTCCACGAATTCACCCCTCCACTTT.

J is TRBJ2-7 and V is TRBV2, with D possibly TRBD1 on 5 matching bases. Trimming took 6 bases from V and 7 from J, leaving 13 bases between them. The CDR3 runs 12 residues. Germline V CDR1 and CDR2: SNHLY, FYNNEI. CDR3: CASSAQTEEQYF. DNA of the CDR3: TGTGCCAGCAGCGCCCAGACAGAAGAGCAGTACTTC.

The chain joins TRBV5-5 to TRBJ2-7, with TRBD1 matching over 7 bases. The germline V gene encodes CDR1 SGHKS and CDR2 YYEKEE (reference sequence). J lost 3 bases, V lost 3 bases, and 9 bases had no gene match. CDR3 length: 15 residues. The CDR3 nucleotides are TGTGCCAGCAGCTCAACGACAGGGTATCGCTACGAGCAGTACTTC. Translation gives CASSSTTGYRYEQYF. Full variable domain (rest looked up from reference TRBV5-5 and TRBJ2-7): DAGVTQSPTHLIKTRGQQVTLRCSPISGHKSVSWYQQVLGQGPQFIFQYYEKEERGRGNFPDRFSARQFPNYSSELNVNALLLGDSALYLCASSSTTGYRYEQYFGPGTRLTVT.

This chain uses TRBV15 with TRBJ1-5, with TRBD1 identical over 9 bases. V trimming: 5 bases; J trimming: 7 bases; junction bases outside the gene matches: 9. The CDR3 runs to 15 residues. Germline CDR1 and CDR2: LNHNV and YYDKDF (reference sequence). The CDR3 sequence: CATSPGQGSYQPQHF. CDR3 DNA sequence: TGTGCCACCAGCCCGGGACAGGGATCGTACCAGCCCCAGCATTTT.

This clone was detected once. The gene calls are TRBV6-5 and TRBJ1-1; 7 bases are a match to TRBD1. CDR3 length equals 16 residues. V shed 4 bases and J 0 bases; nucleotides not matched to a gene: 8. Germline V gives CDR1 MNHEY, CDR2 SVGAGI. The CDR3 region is CASSLSPTGMNTEAFF. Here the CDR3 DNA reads TGTGCCAGCAGTTTGAGCCCGACAGGGATGAACACTGAAGCTTTCTTT.

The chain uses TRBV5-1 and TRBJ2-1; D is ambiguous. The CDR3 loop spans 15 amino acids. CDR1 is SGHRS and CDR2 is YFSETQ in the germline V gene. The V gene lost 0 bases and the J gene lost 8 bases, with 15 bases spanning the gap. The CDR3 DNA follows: TGCGCCAGCAGCTTGGTTTCCGGATTTGTCGATGAGCAGTTCTTC. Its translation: CASSLVSGFVDEQFF.

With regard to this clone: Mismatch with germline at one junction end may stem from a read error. CDR3 amino acids: CASSFSSDTEAFF. The CDR3 region has the DNA TGTGCTAGCAGCTTTTCCAGCGACACTGAAGCTTTCTTT. This sequence joins TRBV7-7 and TRBJ1-1; no reliable D call. This CDR3 spans 13 amino acids. Germline CDR1 is SSHAT and CDR2 is FNYEAQ (reference sequence).

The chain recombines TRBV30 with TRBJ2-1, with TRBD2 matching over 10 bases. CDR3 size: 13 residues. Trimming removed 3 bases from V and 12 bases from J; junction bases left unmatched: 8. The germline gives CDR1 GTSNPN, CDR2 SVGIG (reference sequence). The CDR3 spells CAWRSTSGVWQFF. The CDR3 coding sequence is TGTGCCTGGAGATCAACTAGCGGGGTGTGGCAGTTCTTC.

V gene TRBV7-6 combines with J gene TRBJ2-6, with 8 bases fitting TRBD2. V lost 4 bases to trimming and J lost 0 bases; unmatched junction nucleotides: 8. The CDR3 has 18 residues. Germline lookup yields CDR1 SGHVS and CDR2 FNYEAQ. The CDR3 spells CASSSPTRGDSGANVLTF. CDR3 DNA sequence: TGTGCCAGCAGCTCACCAACGCGGGGGGACTCTGGGGCCAACGTCCTGACTTTC.